This T cell receptor (beta chain) came from a study of cytomegalovirus exposure and HLA in healthy donors. About the study: Later analysis reported that the 110 or so validation repertoires shared the platform of the roughly 680 first-cohort repertoires.

TCRdb's table, derived via immunoSEQ multiplex PCR, lists solely in-frame clones and lacks some. Of a few hundred thousand clones listed, just over 85% are singletons. Whole-study results and caveats: The study put 150 or so TCR beta chains on its list as cytomegalovirus-associated. Most TCR sequences proved rare, with some public TCRs found in many donors. The classifier reportedly diagnosed cytomegalovirus status with high specificity and sensitivity.

Comments on this clone: The antigen is not known.

Looked up from germline, CDR1 is MNHEY and CDR2 is SVGAGI. The CDR3 totals 13 residues. V lost 8 bases to trimming and J lost 0 bases, with 10 bases between them. The receptor comes from a woman aged 18-35 years in good health and CMV-seronegative. Sequencing was done on a sample of PBMCs. The rearrangement uses TRBV6-5 and TRBJ1-1; D is unclear. CDR3 residues: CASGYTVNTEAFF. For the CDR3, the DNA is TGTGCCAGCGGATACACAGTGAACACTGAAGCTTTCTTT.